This T cell receptor beta chain came from a study of T-cell memory formation after mild COVID-19. Study results and caveats: There was a balanced CD4/CD8 profile in clones contracting day 15 to 85, and later expanders leaned CD4+.

This clonotype has more than one count but fewer than ten. Its target is unknown. This CDR3 has 17 residues. J lost 5 bases, V lost 4 bases, and 13 bases had no gene match. Germline CDR1 reads SGDLS; CDR2 reads YYNGEE. 5'RACE with constant-segment primers yielded barcoded, UMI-tagged TCR alpha and TCR beta cDNA libraries. MiXCR was run by TCRdb on the 5' RACE reads, yielding one entry per CDR3 protein. This sample carries around 130,000 distinct CDR3 sequences, about a sixth of them seen once, and the ten largest clones take approximately 5.2%. The sequenced sample consisted of PBMCs or a T cell subset sorted from them (not recorded which). The receptor comes from a man between 18 and 29 years old who had mild COVID-19 (a few samples of this study predate the infection). Cell type and time point are not known. V usage is TRBV9 and J usage is TRBJ2-7; TRBD1 aligns across 12 bases. The CDR3 spells CASSPQWGQGASHEQYF. CDR3 DNA: TGTGCCAGCAGCCCCCAATGGGGACAGGGGGCGTCCCACGAGCAGTACTTC.